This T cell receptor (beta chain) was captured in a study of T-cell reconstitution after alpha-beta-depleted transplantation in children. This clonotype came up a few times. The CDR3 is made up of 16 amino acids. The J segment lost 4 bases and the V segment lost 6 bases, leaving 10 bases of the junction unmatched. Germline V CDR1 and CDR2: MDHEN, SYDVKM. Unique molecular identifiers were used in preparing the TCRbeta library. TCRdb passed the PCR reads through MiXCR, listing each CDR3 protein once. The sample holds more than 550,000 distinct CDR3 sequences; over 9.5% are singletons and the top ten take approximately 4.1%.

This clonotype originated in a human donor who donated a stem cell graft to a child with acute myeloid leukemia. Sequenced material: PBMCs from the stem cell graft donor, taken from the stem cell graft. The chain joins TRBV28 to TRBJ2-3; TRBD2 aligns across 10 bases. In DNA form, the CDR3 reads TGTGCCAGCAGCCTCCTAGCGGGAGATGGGGCAGATACGCAGTATTTT. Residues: CASSLLAGDGADTQYF.